Presented here are 16 T cell receptor delta chains from one specimen sequenced in a study of gamma-delta chains in newborns, infants, children. TCRdb re-processed the reads using CATT. The data contain 10,000 or so delta-chain clones, 3% to 4% of them seen just once; the ten biggest clones take up roughly 9%. Sample: blood. All receptors derive from a child who was a newborn, infant or young child, either healthy, febrile or measles-vaccinated (not recorded which).

The chain combines TRDV2 with TRDJ3; D is unresolved. The germline V gene encodes CDR1 GEAIGNYY and CDR2 EKD. The V end lost 6 bases, the J end lost 0 bases, and 14 bases lay between the germline ends. This CDR3 has 17 residues. The CDR3 DNA follows: TGTGCCTGTCACGAGGCCACCAGCTCCTGGGACACCCGACAGATGTTTTTC. As protein: CACHEATSSWDTRQMFF.

This clone is medium-sized. The chain joins TRDV2 to TRDJ3; maybe TRDD2 (5 bases). Trimming pared 0 bases from V and 0 bases from J, leaving 11 bases between. Germline CDR1 is GEAIGNYY and CDR2 is EKD. This CDR3 is 18 amino acids long. The CDR3 bases are TGTGCCTGTGACACCGCTTCCCGGAGCTCCTGGGACACCCGACAGATGTTTTTC. Residues: CACDTASRSSWDTRQMFF.

This clone came up a few times. The V and J genes are TRDV1 and TRDJ1, with D possibly matching TRDD3 (6 bases). The CDR3 length is 17 residues. Germline assignment: CDR1 TSWWSYY and CDR2 QGS. V lost 4 bases and J lost 4, with 22 bases in between. This CDR3 reads CALGAFRGTLRDDKLIF. CDR3 nucleotides: TGTGCTCTTGGGGCATTCCGGGGGACCTTACGGGACGATAAACTCATCTTT.

There are a few counts of this clone. The chain uses TRDV2 and TRDJ1; 7 bases match TRDD3. Germline trimming cut 1 base from V and 7 bases from J; bases unmatched to any gene: 8. This CDR3 has 14 residues. Germline V gives CDR1 GEAIGNYY, CDR2 EKD. The CDR3: CACDTVLGRGKLIF. CDR3 coding DNA: TGTGCCTGTGACACTGTACTGGGGAGAGGTAAACTCATCTTT.

Comment on this clone: Just one base apart from a much larger clone, this may be a read error. This specimen includes other DNA sequences encoding the same CDR3. The gene calls are TRDV2 and TRDJ1, with a tentative D call TRDD3 (6 bases). CDR3 length: 15 residues. Looked up from germline, CDR1 is GEAIGNYY and CDR2 is EKD. CDR3 sequence: CACDTVGGGTDKLIF. For the CDR3, the DNA is TGCGCCTGTGACACCGTGGGGGGTGGCACCGATAAACTCATCTTT.

There are a few counts of this clone. TCRdb's listed protein matches a much larger clone and diverges from this DNA's translation at residue 8, likely through a read error; the protein shown comes from the DNA. The chain is built from TRDV2 and TRDJ1; TRDD3 matches at 8 bases. CDR3 size: 15 residues. CDR1 and CDR2 from the germline V gene are GEAIGNYY and EKD. J gave up 3 bases and V 3 bases, and 8 bases lay outside the gene matches. The CDR3 spells CACDPLGGTSDKLIF. DNA of the CDR3: TGTGCCTGTGACCCACTGGGGGGTACGTCCGATAAACTCATCTTT.

This clone occurred a few times. The chain is built from TRDV2 and TRDJ1; D uncertain. The germline V and J ends were trimmed by 0 bases and 2 bases, with 12 bases remaining between them. This CDR3 has 15 residues. CDR1 is GEAIGNYY, CDR2 EKD, per germline. The CDR3 protein is CACDTVSHRTDKLIF. In DNA form, the CDR3 reads TGTGCCTGTGACACCGTTTCCCACCGGACCGATAAACTCATCTTT.

This clone turned up a few times. The sample has other DNA sequences that encode this CDR3 too. The genes are TRDV1 and TRDJ1; 8 bases map to TRDD2. Germline loops: CDR1 TSWWSYY, CDR2 QGS. This CDR3 spans 20 amino acids. Trimming took 0 bases from V and 4 from J; bases not matched to a gene: 19. The CDR3 spells CALGELNFLLETGRDDKLIF. In DNA form, the CDR3 reads TGTGCTCTTGGGGAACTCAACTTCCTACTTGAGACCGGTCGGGACGATAAACTCATCTTT.

This clone was seen only a few times. V gene TRDV3 combines with J gene TRDJ1; 11 nucleotides agree with TRDD3. The J segment lost 0 bases and the V segment lost 3 bases, leaving 12 bases of the junction unmatched. Germline V gene sequence: CDR1 TVYSNPD, CDR2 GDNSRS (reference sequence). The CDR3 length is 17 residues. The CDR3 is CAFPQGAWGIHTDKLIF. The CDR3 DNA is TGTGCCTTCCCCCAAGGAGCCTGGGGGATACACACCGATAAACTCATCTTT.

The chain employs TRDV1 and TRDJ1; possibly TRDD3 for D (5 bases). V was trimmed by 1 base and J by 9 bases, leaving 12 bases between them. Looked up from germline, CDR1 is TSWWSYY and CDR2 is QGS. The CDR3 covers 13 residues. CDR3 bases: TGTGCTCTTGGGGAACATCCCGGGGGTGAACTCATCTTT. Translation: CALGEHPGGELIF.

This clone was counted only a few times. Being one base from a much bigger clone, this may be a read error. Other DNA sequences in this specimen translate into the identical CDR3. The chain has TRDV2 and TRDJ1; TRDD3 might be the D (6 bases). The germline V gene encodes CDR1 GEAIGNYY and CDR2 EKD. CDR3 length: 15 residues. V lost 0 bases to trimming and J lost 1 base, with 11 bases between them. The CDR3 region has the DNA TGTGCCTGTGACACCGTGGGGGGCGGCACCGATAAACTCATCTTT. It encodes CACDTVGGGTDKLIF.

This chain joins TRDV3 and TRDJ2, with 8 bases aligning to TRDD3. CDR1 TVYSNPD and CDR2 GDNSRS come from the germline V gene (reference sequence). Germline trimming cut 2 bases from V and 4 bases from J; bases unmatched to any gene: 9. This CDR3 has 15 residues. The CDR3 nucleotides are TGTGCCTTTTACTGGGGGTGGCAAGGGACAGCACAACTCTTCTTT. Amino acid sequence: CAFYWGWQGTAQLFF.

The rearrangement links TRDV2 to TRDJ1; 8 bases match TRDD3. CDR1 is GEAIGNYY and CDR2 is EKD in the germline V gene. The CDR3 sequence is 16 residues long. Losses at the gene ends were 2 bases for V and 0 bases for J; bases not matched to a gene: 7. In nucleotides, the CDR3 is TGTGCCTGTGACATCTTACTGGGGGGGGACACCGATAAACTCATCTTT. Amino acid sequence: CACDILLGGDTDKLIF.

The DNA of the CDR3 is TGTGCTCTTGGGGAATGTCAGCCGGGGCACCATTCAAAACTCATCTTT. It is translated as CALGECQPGHHSKLIF. No V gene call is available, although the J gene is TRDJ1. The CDR3 length is 16 residues.

This clone was seen a few times. This may stem from a read error, because a much larger clone lies one nucleotide away. The J gene is TRDJ3, the V gene TRDV2; 10 positions agree with TRDD3. The CDR3 loop spans 19 amino acids. From germline, CDR1 is GEAIGNYY and CDR2 EKD. The CDR3 region has the DNA TGTGCCTGTGACCCGGCTCGGGGGATACGCTCCCGGGACACCCGACAGATGTTTTTC. Encoded protein: CACDPARGIRSRDTRQMFF.

This clone was recorded a few times. The V gene is TRDV1, the J gene TRDJ1, with TRDD3 identical over 8 bases. Germline loops: CDR1 TSWWSYY, CDR2 QGS. This CDR3 region has 19 residues. V gave up 2 bases and J gave up 1 base; unmatched junction bases: 15. This CDR3 reads CALGELRGIWGTSTDKLIF. CDR3 bases: TGTGCTCTTGGGGAATTGCGGGGGATCTGGGGGACCTCCACCGATAAACTCATCTTT.